The 23 T cell receptor beta chains below all came from one sample that was sequenced in a study of technical replicates of blood from a few donors. Repertoires were generated with immunoSEQ multiplex PCR, while TCRdb's copy carries only in-frame clones and drops some. The sample holds around 68,000 clones, about nine tenths seen once. Material: T cells isolated from PBMCs. These receptors were taken from a human donor in good health. Some clones in this sample may be carry-over from other donors' samples.

The CDR3 nucleotides are TGTGCCAGCAGCAAAAGGACAGTTCTCTCCTACGAGCAGTACTTC. It codes for CASSKRTVLSYEQYF. The J gene is TRBJ2-5, the V gene TRBV5-8; D might be TRBD1 (6 bases). The end of the DNA aligns better with TRBJ2-7, so the J call may be wrong. Germline CDR1 SGHTS, CDR2 YDEGEE. The length of the CDR3 is 15 residues.

This clone was picked up one time. This chain uses TRBV5-6 with TRBJ2-5; TRBD2 matches 10 bases. V lost 4 bases to trimming and J lost 5 bases; unmatched junction nucleotides: 8. Germline V gene lookup returns CDR1 SGHDT and CDR2 YYEEEE. CDR3 length equals 15 residues. CDR3: CASSTTISGGETQYF. The CDR3 bases are TGTGCCAGCAGCACAACTATTAGCGGGGGGGAGACCCAGTACTTC.

In DNA form, the CDR3 reads TGTGCCATCAGGGACTCTACCTACAATGAGCAGTTCTTC. Protein sequence: CAIRDSTYNEQFF. The chain employs TRBV10-3 and TRBJ2-1; D may be TRBD2 (5 bases). The ends were cut back, 6 bases at V and 2 bases at J, with 8 bases in the middle. This CDR3 spans 13 amino acids. Germline values: CDR1 ENHRY, CDR2 SYGVKD.

In nucleotides, the CDR3 is TGTGCCAGCAGCCCCGGAGGGACTAGGGAGACCCAGTACTTC. It encodes CASSPGGTRETQYF. The rearrangement joins TRBV9 to TRBJ2-5, with 8 nucleotides matching TRBD2. V lost 4 bases and J lost 5; bases outside the gene matches: 7. The CDR3 loop spans 14 amino acids. Germline loops: CDR1 SGDLS, CDR2 YYNGEE. The whole variable domain, remainder taken from reference TRBV9 and TRBJ2-5, is DSGVTQTPKHLITATGQRVTLRCSPRSGDLSVYWYQQSLDQGLQFLIQYYNGEERAKGNILERFSAQQFPDLHSELNLSSLELGDSALYFCASSPGGTRETQYFGPGTRLLVL.

The rearrangement uses TRBV5-1 and TRBJ2-2; no reliable D call. V was shortened by 7 bases and J by 1 base, with 8 bases between the two germline ends. Germline lookup yields CDR1 SGHRS and CDR2 YFSETQ. The CDR3 runs to 13 residues. CDR3 coding DNA: TGCGCCAGCTACGCAGAGAACACCGGGGAGCTGTTTTTT. Protein sequence: CASYAENTGELFF.

This chain links TRBV7-9 with TRBJ2-1; D gene unclear. The CDR3 has 14 residues. V lost 1 base and J 6 bases, leaving 10 bases between the germline ends. From germline, CDR1 is SEHNR and CDR2 FQNEAQ (reference sequence). CDR3 amino acids: CASSLGANSNEQFF. CDR3 in DNA: TGTGCCAGCAGCTTAGGGGCCAACTCCAATGAGCAGTTCTTC.

This clone was recorded only once. The genes are TRBV11-2 and TRBJ2-5; 7 bases fit TRBD2. With V trimmed by 4 bases and J by 5 bases, 4 bases remained unmatched. The length of the CDR3 is 13 residues. Per the germline V gene, CDR1 is SGHAT and CDR2 is FQNNGV. The CDR3 spells CASSSEGGETQYF. CDR3 nucleotide sequence: TGTGCCAGCAGCTCAGAGGGAGGGGAGACCCAGTACTTC. The full variable domain, rest sourced from reference TRBV11-2 and TRBJ2-5, is EAGVAQSPRYKIIEKRQSVAFWCNPISGHATLYWYQQILGQGPKLLIQFQNNGVVDDSQLPKDRFSAERLKGVDSTLKIQPAKLEDSAVYLCASSSEGGETQYFGPGTRLLVL.

V usage is TRBV7-3 and J usage is TRBJ2-5; D gene ambiguous. V lost 4 bases and J 5 bases, leaving 11 bases between the germline ends. CDR1 and CDR2 from the germline V gene are SGHTA and FQGTGA. CDR3 length: 13 residues. In nucleotides, the CDR3 is TGTGCCAGCAGCTCCTACCCGCGGGAGACCCAGTACTTC. It specifies CASSSYPRETQYF. Drawing the rest from reference TRBV7-3 and TRBJ2-5, the complete variable domain is GAGVSQTPSNKVTEKGKYVELRCDPISGHTALYWYRQSLGQGPEFLIYFQGTGAADDSGLPNDRFFAVRPEGSVSTLKIQRTERGDSAVYLCASSSYPRETQYFGPGTRLLVL.

The chain uses TRBV10-1 and TRBJ1-1; 7 nucleotides align to TRBD1. The germline V gene has CDR1 WNHNN and CDR2 SYGVQD (reference sequence). J gave up 4 bases and V 2 bases, and 7 bases lay outside the gene matches. This CDR3 has 15 amino acids. The CDR3 sequence is CASSENQGGVTEAFF. The CDR3 DNA follows: TGCGCCAGCAGTGAGAACCAGGGGGGCGTCACTGAAGCTTTCTTT.

The DNA for the CDR3 is TGTGCCAGTAGTACGGGGGGGGCGGGTGAGACCCAGTACTTC. It specifies CASSTGGAGETQYF. V and J are TRBV19 and TRBJ2-5; 8 nucleotides agree with TRBD2. CDR1 and CDR2 (germline): LNHDA, SQIVND (reference sequence). J was trimmed by 5 bases and V by 4 bases; bases with no gene match: 6. The CDR3 covers 14 residues.

The chain links TRBV18 to TRBJ2-7; the D gene is possibly TRBD1 (5 bases). V dropped 1 base and J dropped 4 bases, with 11 bases sitting between them. The CDR3 contains 14 residues. Germline V gene lookup returns CDR1 KGHSH and CDR2 LQKENI. The CDR3 spells CASSPQGFGYEQYF. DNA for the CDR3: TGTGCCAGCTCACCACAGGGGTTTGGTTACGAGCAGTACTTC. The variable domain in full, completed from reference TRBV18 and TRBJ2-7, reads NAGVMQNPRHLVRRRGQEARLRCSPMKGHSHVYWYRQLPEEGLKFMVYLQKENIIDESGMPKERFSAEFPKEGPSILRIQQVVRGDSAAYFCASSPQGFGYEQYFGPGTRLTVT.

This chain links TRBV7-8 with TRBJ2-3, with no clear D. V lost 5 bases to trimming and J lost 2 bases, with 8 bases between them. Germline V gene sequence: CDR1 SGHVS, CDR2 FQNEAQ. CDR3 length equals 13 residues. Here the CDR3 reads CASSTTYTDTQYF. Here the CDR3 DNA reads TGTGCCAGCAGCACTACTTACACAGATACGCAGTATTTT.

The gene calls are TRBV28 and TRBJ1-3; no reliable D call. Germline CDR1 reads MDHEN; CDR2 reads SYDVKM. V was clipped by 6 bases and J by 4 bases, with 13 bases between them. This CDR3 contains 14 residues. The CDR3 protein is CASRVGGPGNTIYF. Written as DNA, the CDR3 is TGTGCCAGCAGGGTAGGAGGCCCGGGAAACACCATATATTTT.

The CDR3 region is CASSWRTSGGEETQYF. DNA for the CDR3: TGTGCCAGCAGCTGGAGGACTAGCGGGGGGGAAGAGACCCAGTACTTC. The chain carries TRBV5-5 and TRBJ2-5; TRBD2 aligns across 15 bases. Germline loops: CDR1 SGHKS, CDR2 YYEKEE (reference sequence). J was trimmed by 3 bases and V by 3 bases; bases with no gene match: 3. The CDR3 is made up of 16 amino acids.

The rearrangement uses TRBV7-6 and TRBJ1-4; D unresolved. Per germline, CDR1 SGHVS and CDR2 FNYEAQ. This CDR3 comprises 13 residues. Trimming removed 5 bases from V and 8 bases from J, with 12 bases in between. CDR3 loop: CASSQLVREKLFF. CDR3 nucleotide sequence: TGTGCCAGCAGCCAATTAGTCCGGGAAAAACTGTTTTTT.

The rearrangement uses TRBV6-1 and TRBJ1-5, with TRBD1 identical over 8 bases. The CDR3 totals 13 residues. The germline CDR1 and CDR2 sequences are MNHNS and SASEGT. V lost 4 bases to trimming and J lost 5 bases; unmatched junction nucleotides: 1. CDR3 DNA sequence: TGTGCCAGCAGTGCCAGGGGGCATCAGCCCCAGCATTTT. It is translated as CASSARGHQPQHF.

This chain joins TRBV7-9 and TRBJ2-3, with 12 bases matching TRBD2. Germline V gives CDR1 SEHNR, CDR2 FQNEAQ (reference sequence). The ends lost 5 bases at V and 2 bases at J; junction bases unmatched: 5. CDR3 length equals 16 residues. CDR3 loop: CASSKRLAGDTDTQYF. The CDR3 DNA is TGTGCCAGCAGCAAACGACTAGCGGGAGACACAGATACGCAGTATTTT.

The CDR3 nucleotides read TGTGCCAGCAGCCGGGGGGGAAACACCGGGGAGCTGTTTTTT. Its protein is CASSRGGNTGELFF. The gene calls are TRBV7-3 and TRBJ2-2; 8 positions agree with TRBD2. J lost 2 bases, V lost 5 bases, and 1 base had no gene match. The germline V gene encodes CDR1 SGHTA and CDR2 FQGTGA. CDR3 length equals 14 residues.

The V gene is TRBV25-1, the J gene TRBJ2-3; possibly TRBD1 for D (6 bases). The V gene lost 6 bases and the J gene lost 1 base, with 14 bases spanning the gap. The CDR3 loop spans 15 amino acids. Germline V gives CDR1 MGHDK, CDR2 SYGVNS. CDR3 bases: TGTGCCAGCAGGGACAGTAACAGGGGCACAGATACGCAGTATTTT. Translation gives CASRDSNRGTDTQYF.

This rearrangement joins TRBV2 to TRBJ1-4; 10 bases are shared with TRBD1. The germline gives CDR1 SNHLY, CDR2 FYNNEI. V shed 6 bases and J 4 bases; nucleotides not matched to a gene: 2. The CDR3 has 14 residues. The CDR3 bases are TGTGCCAGCAGCTGGGACAGGGGTAATGAAAAACTGTTTTTT. It encodes CASSWDRGNEKLFF.

The CDR3: CASSVASGRAHEQFF. As DNA, the CDR3 is TGTGCCAGCAGCGTCGCTAGCGGGAGGGCCCATGAGCAGTTCTTC. V and J are TRBV11-3 and TRBJ2-1, with 12 bases aligning to TRBD2. The CDR3 covers 15 residues. The germline gives CDR1 SGHNT, CDR2 YENEEA. V gave up 5 bases and J gave up 8 bases; unmatched junction bases: 7.

This clone was observed a few times. V gene TRBV7-2 combines with J gene TRBJ2-5, with TRBD2 matching over 7 bases. The trim removed 4 bases at V and 1 base at J, leaving 12 bases unmatched. In germline, CDR1 is SGHTA, CDR2 FQGNSA. This CDR3 region has 17 residues. CDR3 coding DNA: TGTGCCAGCAGCTATGGGGGAGGGATCTCCCTCCAAGAGACCCAGTACTTC. Translation: CASSYGGGISLQETQYF.

This chain joins TRBV18 and TRBJ2-1, with 10 bases matching TRBD1. J lost 6 bases, V lost 0 bases, and 2 bases had no gene match. The CDR3 spans 15 residues. Germline CDR1 is KGHSH and CDR2 is LQKENI. The CDR3 here is CASSPPGQGTNEQFF. Here the CDR3 DNA reads TGTGCCAGCTCACCACCGGGACAGGGGACCAATGAGCAGTTCTTC.